This entry is about one TCR beta chain. The data originate from a study of T cell repertoires in aging, cancer and after chemotherapy. Peripheral blood genomic DNA, not sorted cells or RNA, was the template. Germline V gene lookup returns CDR1 SGHNT and CDR2 YYREEE (reference sequence). The CDR3 is 15 residues long. Trimming left V 2 bases short and J 5 bases short, with 13 bases between. A mixed TRB-A/B primer pool amplified rearranged TRB by multiplex touch-down PCR. TCRdb processed the multiplex PCR reads anew with MiXCR; each CDR3 protein has one entry. The data hold around 1,300 distinct CDR3 sequences, with roughly 50% observed a single time.

The rearrangement links TRBV5-4 to TRBJ2-2; a possible D gene is TRBD1 (5 bases). Sample: blood. The receptor's source is a human donor with a blood cancer. The CDR3 is CASSFKGIGTGELFF. CDR3 sequence (DNA): TGTGCCAGCAGCTTTAAGGGGATAGGGACCGGGGAGCTGTTTTTT.